This T cell receptor beta chain was sequenced for a study of blood T cell repertoires in COVID-19. V shed 2 bases and J 4 bases; nucleotides not matched to a gene: 6. Germline CDR1 SGHDT, CDR2 YYEEEE. CDR3 length equals 15 residues. Only a few counts were recorded for this clone. Generated by immunoSEQ multiplex PCR, the TCRdb table keeps only in-frame clones and is missing some. The table lists some 130,000 clones, roughly 86% of them singletons. The gene calls are TRBV5-6 and TRBJ1-2, with 9 bases fitting TRBD1. The specimen was peripheral blood. The TCR comes from a woman in her 70s with COVID-19, enrolled during active disease. In DNA form, the CDR3 reads TGTGCCAGCAGCTTTCCGGGACAGGGTTCCTATGGCTACACCTTC. Translation: CASSFPGQGSYGYTF.